Below, 27 T cell receptor beta chains from the same sample are listed, as sequenced in a study of T cell responses to AZD1222 COVID-19 vaccine. The assay was immunoSEQ multiplex PCR, and TCRdb's table has in-frame clones only and misses some. The top ten hold roughly 4.4% of the sample, which has approximately 120,000 clones, approximately 89% seen once. Material: peripheral blood, obtained 28 days after the second AZD1222 dose. The receptors derive from an adult who received the AZD1222 COVID-19 vaccine.

This sequence joins TRBV5-1 and TRBJ2-3, with TRBD1 matching over 7 bases. In germline, CDR1 is SGHRS, CDR2 YFSETQ. Trimming took 3 bases from V and 0 from J; bases not matched to a gene: 4. The CDR3 covers 15 residues. The CDR3 nucleotides read TGCGCCAGCAGCTACAGGGGCCTAAGCACAGATACGCAGTATTTT. Its protein product is CASSYRGLSTDTQYF.

The chain employs TRBV7-6 and TRBJ2-1; perhaps D is TRBD1 or TRBD2 (6 bases each). Between the trimmed V and J ends, which lost 5 bases and 0 bases, there was a span of 14 bases. CDR1 SGHVS and CDR2 FNYEAQ come from the germline V gene. The CDR3 totals 16 residues. The CDR3 nucleotides are TGTGCCAGCAGCGCCTCTGGGGGGCCCTCCTACAATGAGCAGTTCTTC. Encoded protein: CASSASGGPSYNEQFF.

This clone showed up just a few times. V and J are TRBV6-6 and TRBJ2-1, with a weak D call TRBD2 (7 bases). Germline CDR1 reads MNHNY; CDR2 reads SVGAGI (reference sequence). V lost 6 bases and J 5 bases, leaving 17 bases between the germline ends. CDR3 length: 15 residues. The CDR3: CASSPGGLSDNEQFF. The CDR3 nucleotides read TGTGCCAGCAGCCCGGGGGGCCTGAGTGACAATGAGCAGTTCTTC.

The chain couples TRBV24-1 to TRBJ1-2, with 9 nucleotides matching TRBD1. Trimming removed 9 bases from V and 8 bases from J; junction bases left unmatched: 15. Germline assignment: CDR1 KGHDR and CDR2 SFDVKD. The CDR3 runs 15 residues. The CDR3 loop is CATWGWDRESSGYTF. CDR3 bases: TGTGCCACCTGGGGATGGGACAGGGAATCGTCGGGCTACACCTTC.

In this sample, this clone turned up once. The chain carries TRBV12-3 or TRBV12-4 and TRBJ2-3; D unresolved. V lost 8 bases to trimming and J lost 2 bases, with 11 bases between them. This CDR3 contains 13 residues. The CDR3 loop reads CASSTPNTDTQYF. DNA for the CDR3: TGTGCCAGCTCGACTCCTAACACAGATACGCAGTATTTT.

The rearrangement joins TRBV5-1 to TRBJ2-3; D gene uncertain. Trimming stripped 1 base from V and 1 base from J, with 10 bases between. Germline V gene lookup returns CDR1 SGHRS and CDR2 YFSETQ. The CDR3 runs to 15 residues. DNA for the CDR3: TGCGCCAGCAGCTTGATTTCTCCCGGCACAGATACGCAGTATTTT. It codes for CASSLISPGTDTQYF.

The chain links TRBV7-9 to TRBJ2-5; D ambiguous. The V end was cut by 3 bases, the J end by 1 base, with 9 bases between. This CDR3 contains 14 residues. Per germline, CDR1 SEHNR and CDR2 FQNEAQ (reference sequence). The CDR3 loop is CASSFDGPQETQYF. The CDR3 region has the DNA TGTGCCAGCAGCTTCGACGGGCCCCAAGAGACCCAGTACTTC.

The chain employs TRBV7-2 and TRBJ2-7; 7 nucleotides line up with TRBD1. This CDR3 region has 15 residues. Germline values: CDR1 SGHTA, CDR2 FQGNSA. The V and J ends lost 5 bases and 3 bases, in that order; junction bases with no gene match: 10. The CDR3 coding sequence is TGTGCCAGCAGCGGGACAGCCTTCGGAGTCTACGAGCAGTACTTC. Protein sequence: CASSGTAFGVYEQYF.

V gene TRBV13 combines with J gene TRBJ2-3, with D hard to call. The CDR3 runs 12 residues. Germline CDR1 is PRHDT and CDR2 is FYEKMQ (reference sequence). The V and J ends lost 3 bases and 4 bases respectively, with 5 bases between them. Here the CDR3 DNA reads TGTGCCAGCAGCTTCGGCGCAGATACGCAGTATTTT. Its protein is CASSFGADTQYF.

This sequence joins TRBV30 and TRBJ1-2; 7 bases agree with TRBD1. This CDR3 is 14 amino acids long. Looked up from germline, CDR1 is GTSNPN and CDR2 is SVGIG (reference sequence). V gave up 2 bases and J gave up 4 bases; unmatched junction bases: 7. This chain's CDR3 is CAWSSGTARYGYTF. CDR3 DNA sequence: TGTGCCTGGAGTTCCGGGACAGCTCGCTATGGCTACACCTTC.

This rearrangement joins TRBV14 to TRBJ2-7; no clear D gene. Germline V gene sequence: CDR1 SGHDN, CDR2 FVKESK. Trimming shortened V by 5 bases and J by 2 bases, and 4 bases separated the two germline ends. This CDR3 is 11 amino acids long. The CDR3 region is CASSGAYEQYF. CDR3 bases: TGTGCCAGCAGCGGGGCCTACGAGCAGTACTTC. The full variable domain, rest sourced from reference TRBV14 and TRBJ2-7, is EAGVTQFPSHSVIEKGQTVTLRCDPISGHDNLYWYRRVMGKEIKFLLHFVKESKQDESGMPNNRFLAERTGGTYSTLKVQPAELEDSGVYFCASSGAYEQYFGPGTRLTVT.

The chain couples TRBV5-1 to TRBJ2-4; D may correspond to TRBD1 or TRBD2 (5 bases each). Germline V gene data show CDR1 as SGHRS and CDR2 as YFSETQ. V lost 3 bases and J lost 6, with 25 bases in between. This CDR3 spans 18 amino acids. Written as DNA, the CDR3 is TGCGCCAGCAGCTCTAGGGGCGGAGGTCGGGGTTCCGGAAACATTCAGTACTTC. Translated, it gives CASSSRGGGRGSGNIQYF.

The chain links TRBV11-2 to TRBJ1-2, with unresolved D. Looked up from germline, CDR1 is SGHAT and CDR2 is FQNNGV. The CDR3 length is 12 residues. Deletions cut 0 bases from V and 7 bases from J, with 6 bases between. The CDR3 coding sequence is TGTGCCAGCAGCTTAGACGTTTCTGGCTACACCTTC. Its translation is CASSLDVSGYTF.

The genes are TRBV11-2 and TRBJ1-4; 10 bases align to TRBD1. This CDR3 has 15 amino acids. Losses at the gene ends were 3 bases for V and 7 bases for J; bases not matched to a gene: 5. From germline, CDR1 is SGHAT and CDR2 FQNNGV. The CDR3 DNA reads TGTGCCAGCAGCTTCGACAGGGGGCTCGTTGAAAAACTGTTTTTT. As protein: CASSFDRGLVEKLFF.

The rearrangement joins TRBV24-1 to TRBJ2-3; TRBD1 agrees at 12 bases. This CDR3 comprises 16 residues. The ends lost 3 bases at V and 6 bases at J; junction bases unmatched: 6. Germline V lookup: CDR1 KGHDR, CDR2 SFDVKD. CDR3 DNA sequence: TGTGCCACCAGTGATATGGGACAGGGGGCAGGGGATACGCAGTATTTT. Translating it yields CATSDMGQGAGDTQYF.

The V call is TRBV5-4, the J call TRBJ1-2; TRBD1 agrees at 7 bases. The CDR3 loop spans 16 amino acids. V shed 3 bases and J 3 bases; nucleotides not matched to a gene: 11. Germline CDR1 and CDR2: SGHNT and YYREEE (reference sequence). CDR3 in amino acids: CASSSLQGPIDYGYTF. In nucleotides, the CDR3 is TGTGCCAGCAGCTCTTTACAGGGGCCGATCGACTATGGCTACACCTTC.

The J gene is TRBJ1-1, the V gene TRBV19; 8 bases match TRBD1. With V trimmed by 7 bases and J by 7 bases, 14 bases remained unmatched. This CDR3 spans 15 amino acids. Germline assignment: CDR1 LNHDA and CDR2 SQIVND (reference sequence). The CDR3 coding sequence is TGTGCCAGTACCCCCTCCGGGACAGGTAACCATGAAGCTTTCTTT. Translation gives CASTPSGTGNHEAFF.

The chain recombines TRBV30 with TRBJ1-5; D remains unclear. CDR3 size: 13 residues. V was pared by 1 base and J by 6 bases, with 10 bases between. CDR1 GTSNPN and CDR2 SVGIG come from the germline V gene (reference sequence). The CDR3 bases are TGTGCCTGGAGTGGTGAGGGTAGTCAGCCCCAGCATTTT. Translated, it gives CAWSGEGSQPQHF.

V usage is TRBV5-1 and J usage is TRBJ1-1; TRBD1 matches at 9 bases. The germline V gene has CDR1 SGHRS and CDR2 YFSETQ. The CDR3 is made up of 14 amino acids. With 3 bases clipped from V and 6 bases from J, the junction kept 6 bases outside the gene matches. CDR3 protein: CASSSGTGIAEAFF. The CDR3 nucleotides read TGCGCCAGCAGCTCCGGGACAGGGATCGCTGAAGCTTTCTTT.

The rearrangement joins TRBV4-3 to TRBJ2-5, with 13 bases lining up with TRBD2. This CDR3 spans 16 amino acids. The V gene end was trimmed by 1 base and the J gene end by 2 bases; junction bases not matched to a gene: 1. The germline V gene encodes CDR1 LGHNA and CDR2 YSLEER. Here the CDR3 reads CASSQAGLAGQETQYF. The CDR3 DNA sequence: TGCGCCAGCAGCCAAGCGGGACTAGCGGGACAAGAGACCCAGTACTTC.

This sequence joins TRBV6-1 and TRBJ2-2; no reliable D call. The CDR3 has 12 amino acids. Per the germline V gene, CDR1 is MNHNS and CDR2 is SASEGT. V was cut by 1 base and J by 9 bases, with 6 bases left in between. Written as DNA, the CDR3 is TGTGCCAGCAGTGAAGGTCCCCGGGAGCTGTTTTTT. This sequence encodes CASSEGPRELFF.

The chain carries TRBV3-1 (or the pseudogene TRBV3-2) and TRBJ2-5; D unclear. In germline, CDR1 is LGHDT, CDR2 YNNKEL (reference sequence). V dropped 0 bases and J dropped 6 bases, with 14 bases sitting between them. This CDR3 region has 15 residues. This CDR3 reads CASSQDRLAAQTQYF. In DNA form, the CDR3 reads TGTGCCAGCAGCCAAGATCGACTGGCCGCACAGACCCAGTACTTC.

V usage is TRBV5-5 and J usage is TRBJ1-6; D not certain. This CDR3 has 12 residues. From germline, CDR1 is SGHKS and CDR2 YYEKEE (reference sequence). The V gene lost 4 bases and the J gene lost 7 bases, with 6 bases spanning the gap. The CDR3: CASSQPNSPLHF. The CDR3 DNA is TGTGCCAGCAGCCAACCCAATTCACCCCTCCACTTT.

This clone occurred a few times. The sample has other DNA sequences that encode this CDR3 too. The chain combines TRBV5-1 with TRBJ2-7; possibly TRBD1 for D (5 bases). CDR3 length: 13 residues. The V gene lost 4 bases and the J gene lost 2 bases, with 10 bases spanning the gap. Germline lookup yields CDR1 SGHRS and CDR2 YFSETQ. The CDR3 sequence is CASSPGSTYEQYF. The CDR3 bases are TGCGCCAGCAGCCCAGGGTCCACCTACGAGCAGTACTTC.

Regarding this clone: At one of its ends the junction is not consistent with the germline gene, which may arise from a read error. The CDR3 sequence: CASRQEGVMSSEAFF. The CDR3 DNA reads as TGTGCCAGCAGACAAGAGGGGGTAATGAGCTCTGAAGCTTTCTTT. The chain joins TRBV3-1 (or the pseudogene TRBV3-2) to TRBJ1-1; perhaps TRBD1 as D (6 bases). Germline lookup yields CDR1 LGHDT and CDR2 YNNKEL (reference sequence). The CDR3 loop spans 15 amino acids.

This chain links TRBV6-1 with TRBJ1-2, with 8 bases that match TRBD1. Germline lookup yields CDR1 MNHNS and CDR2 SASEGT. V shed 3 bases and J 5 bases; nucleotides not matched to a gene: 11. The CDR3 has 16 amino acids. The CDR3 loop reads CASSDDRGPHRYGYTF. CDR3 nucleotide sequence: TGTGCCAGCAGTGACGACAGGGGACCCCATCGGTATGGCTACACCTTC.

V is TRBV6-2 or TRBV6-3 and J is TRBJ1-5; 8 positions agree with TRBD1. V was clipped by 5 bases and J by 7 bases; unmatched bases: 4. This CDR3 contains 13 residues. In germline, CDR1 is MNHEY, CDR2 SVGEGT. The CDR3 DNA follows: TGTGCCAGCAGTGACAGGGGCTGGCAGCCCCAGCATTTT. Encoded protein: CASSDRGWQPQHF.